This T cell receptor beta chain was observed in a study of blood T cell repertoires in COVID-19. Study background: Samples of COVID-19 (acute and convalescent) were obtained from the United States, Italy and Spain. PBMCs, B-cell-depleted T cells, or T cells were the source of the cDNA or gDNA that made up the material.

Measured with immunoSEQ multiplex PCR; TCRdb has only the in-frame clones, and not every one. The sample holds about 210,000 clones, about 76% seen once. From germline, CDR1 is MDHEN and CDR2 SYDVKM. This CDR3 has 16 residues. The J segment lost 2 bases and the V segment lost 5 bases, leaving 9 bases of the junction unmatched. Cohorts were determined from participant-reported clinical history. The V and J genes are TRBV28 and TRBJ2-5, with TRBD1 matching 9 bases. The sample comprised PBMCs or T cells enriched from blood (not recorded which). This sequence was found in a woman aged 45-65 years with acute COVID-19. DNA for the CDR3: TGTGCCAGCAGTCCCTCGGGACAGGGAAGACAAGAGACCCAGTACTTC. Amino acids: CASSPSGQGRQETQYF.